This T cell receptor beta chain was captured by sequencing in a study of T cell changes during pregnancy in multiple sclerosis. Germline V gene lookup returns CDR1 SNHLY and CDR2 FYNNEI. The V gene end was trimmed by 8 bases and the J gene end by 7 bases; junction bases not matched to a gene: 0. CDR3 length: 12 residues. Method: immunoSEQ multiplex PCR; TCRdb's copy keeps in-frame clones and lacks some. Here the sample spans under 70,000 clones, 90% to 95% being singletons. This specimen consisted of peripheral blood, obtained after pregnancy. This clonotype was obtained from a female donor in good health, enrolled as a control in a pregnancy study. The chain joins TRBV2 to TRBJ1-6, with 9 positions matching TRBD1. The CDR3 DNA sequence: TGTGCCAGCGGACAGGGGAATTCACCCCTCCACTTT. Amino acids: CASGQGNSPLHF.